This TCR beta chain was sequenced during a study of T cells in Graves' hyperthyroidism and ophthalmopathy. The CDR3 covers 16 residues. Germline V gene data show CDR1 as MNHEY and CDR2 as SMNVEV (reference sequence). The V segment lost 4 bases and the J segment 5 bases; nucleotides outside the gene matches: 4. TCR beta CDR3 regions were amplified from RNA transcripts. Primed by the HTBI set, a first-round RT-PCR was run on the TCR CDR3. TCRdb itself ran the multiplex PCR reads through MiXCR, one entry per CDR3 protein. The sample includes a few hundred thousand distinct CDR3 sequences, 15% to 18% seen only once; the top ten take under 7.5%. This clonotype was seen at least ten times.

The TCR sequence derives from a woman aged 25 to 39 with Graves' hyperthyroidism. The sequencing input was blood. The gene calls are TRBV27 and TRBJ2-4, with 14 bases identical to TRBD2. CDR3 sequence (DNA): TGTGCCAGCAGTTCAAAGACTAGCGGGAGGGAAAACATTCAGTACTTC. Its translation is CASSSKTSGRENIQYF.